The present entry profiles one T cell receptor (beta chain) with its context. This CDR3 comprises 14 residues. Per germline, CDR1 MNHEY and CDR2 SMNVEV (reference sequence). V lost 2 bases to trimming and J lost 2 bases, with 9 bases between them. The source of the sample is a study of T cell changes during pregnancy in multiple sclerosis. The repertoire was sequenced with immunoSEQ multiplex PCR; TCRdb's copy has only in-frame clones and lacks some. The sample holds more than 55,000 clones, approximately 89% seen once. The sequencing here drew on peripheral blood, taken in the second trimester of pregnancy. The TCR originated in a female donor with multiple sclerosis, enrolled in a pregnancy study. The V and J genes are TRBV27 and TRBJ1-2; perhaps TRBD1 as D (5 bases). CDR3 coding DNA: TGTGCCAGCAGTTTAACGGGGGAGAACTATGGCTACACCTTC. Its translation: CASSLTGENYGYTF.